These 28 T cell receptor beta chains were all obtained from the same sample, sequenced in a study of shared clonotypes between healthy human individuals. Using immunoSEQ multiplex PCR, the repertoire was profiled, and TCRdb retains in-frame clones only, with some absent. The sample lists approximately 2.5 million clones; roughly nine tenths were seen once. Source material: naive CD4+ T cells sorted from blood. Subset noted: CD45RA+ positively selected. These receptors came from a man younger than 35 in good health.

The CDR3: CASSSTSDRGQAGELFF. For the CDR3, the DNA is TGTGCCAGCAGCTCCACATCGGACAGGGGGCAGGCCGGGGAGCTGTTTTTT. The chain has TRBV7-3 and TRBJ2-2; TRBD1 agrees at 11 bases. This CDR3 has 17 residues. CDR1 and CDR2 from the germline V gene are SGHTA and FQGTGA. J was trimmed by 6 bases and V by 4 bases; bases with no gene match: 10.

The rearrangement joins TRBV10-3 to TRBJ1-5; D gene unclear. The V gene lost 6 bases and the J gene lost 2 bases, with 8 bases spanning the gap. In germline, CDR1 is ENHRY, CDR2 SYGVKD. The CDR3 runs 13 residues. The CDR3 DNA follows: TGTGCCATCAGGGGAGGCGGCAATCAGCCCCAGCATTTT. Translation: CAIRGGGNQPQHF.

This clone was observed a single time. The gene calls are TRBV27 and TRBJ2-7; weak D call: TRBD2 (5 bases). CDR1 is MNHEY and CDR2 is SMNVEV in the germline V gene (reference sequence). V lost 1 base and J 5 bases, leaving 15 bases between the germline ends. The CDR3 spans 15 residues. The CDR3 DNA reads TGTGCCAGCAGTTTATACTTCGGGAAACCGGACGAGCAGTACTTC. This sequence encodes CASSLYFGKPDEQYF.

The chain joins TRBV6-1 to TRBJ1-2, with a weak D call TRBD1 (5 bases). Trimming stripped 0 bases from V and 7 bases from J, with 12 bases between. Germline CDR1 and CDR2: MNHNS and SASEGT. The CDR3 loop spans 14 amino acids. The CDR3 nucleotides read TGTGCCAGCAGTGAAGCTCCTAACGGGGGTGGCTACACCTTC. Residues: CASSEAPNGGGYTF.

The V and J genes are TRBV18 and TRBJ2-2, with 13 bases aligning to TRBD2. The trim removed 8 bases at V and 0 bases at J, leaving 6 bases unmatched. CDR1 is KGHSH, CDR2 LQKENI, per germline. This CDR3 spans 17 amino acids. Written as DNA, the CDR3 is TGTGCCAGCACAAGGACTAGCGGGAGTACGAACACCGGGGAGCTGTTTTTT. Amino acids: CASTRTSGSTNTGELFF.

As to this clone: The sample holds other DNA sequences that translate to the same CDR3. The gene calls are TRBV7-2 and TRBJ2-2; 7 positions match TRBD1. CDR1 is SGHTA and CDR2 is FQGNSA in the germline V gene. Trimming at V came to 2 bases and at J to 6 bases, leaving 6 bases not matched to a gene. The CDR3 consists of 15 residues. The CDR3 DNA reads TGTGCCAGCAGCTTATTAGGGCAGGGGGCCGGGGAGCTGTTTTTT. This encodes CASSLLGQGAGELFF.

Worth noting for this clone: Within the sample, other DNA sequences also encode this same CDR3. The gene calls are TRBV5-1 and TRBJ1-5, with D unclear. From germline, CDR1 is SGHRS and CDR2 YFSETQ. Between the trimmed V and J ends, which lost 0 bases and 0 bases, there was a span of 7 bases. This CDR3 has 15 residues. The CDR3 region has the DNA TGCGCCAGCAGCTTGGATGGAGGTAGCAATCAGCCCCAGCATTTT. Its protein product is CASSLDGGSNQPQHF.

The chain recombines TRBV7-9 with TRBJ2-5; 14 bases fit TRBD2. This CDR3 comprises 17 residues. Trimming cost V 4 bases and J 5 bases; bases outside gene matches: 9. Germline CDR1 reads SEHNR; CDR2 reads FQNEAQ (reference sequence). CDR3: CASSSLPGLAGVETQYF. CDR3 sequence (DNA): TGTGCCAGCAGCTCCTTACCGGGACTAGCGGGAGTTGAGACCCAGTACTTC.

This chain links TRBV30 with TRBJ2-2, with no clear D. V gave up 5 bases and J gave up 4 bases, with 14 bases separating them. The CDR3 consists of 14 residues. CDR1 and CDR2 from the germline V gene are GTSNPN and SVGIG (reference sequence). As DNA, the CDR3 is TGTGCCTGGGTAGGGTACAGTTCCACCGGGGAGCTGTTTTTT. It specifies CAWVGYSSTGELFF.

This clone was seen just once. The V call is TRBV6-1, the J call TRBJ1-5, with 7 bases fitting TRBD1. V was clipped by 3 bases and J by 3 bases; unmatched bases: 5. Germline CDR1 is MNHNS and CDR2 is SASEGT. This CDR3 is built from 15 residues. The CDR3 protein is CASSEQGGSNQPQHF. The CDR3 bases are TGTGCCAGCAGTGAGCAGGGGGGTTCCAATCAGCCCCAGCATTTT.

This chain connects TRBV7-2 to TRBJ2-1; the match to TRBD2 covers 8 bases. V was pared by 1 base and J by 0 bases, with 11 bases of the junction left unmatched. The CDR3 has 19 residues. CDR1 and CDR2 (germline): SGHTA, FQGNSA. This CDR3 reads CASSLVFSGVINSYNEQFF. The CDR3 coding sequence is TGTGCCAGCAGCTTAGTTTTTAGCGGGGTTATTAACTCCTACAATGAGCAGTTCTTC.

The chain joins TRBV10-3 to TRBJ1-5; D possibly corresponds to TRBD1 (5 bases). This CDR3 has 14 residues. Looked up from germline, CDR1 is ENHRY and CDR2 is SYGVKD. V gave up 2 bases and J gave up 4 bases, with 9 bases separating them. The CDR3 DNA reads TGTGCCATCAGTGAGACAACAGGAAATCAGCCCCAGCATTTT. Its translation is CAISETTGNQPQHF.

The gene calls are TRBV7-2 and TRBJ1-1; D is undetermined. Germline-derived CDR1 and CDR2 are SGHTA and FQGNSA. This CDR3 contains 15 residues. Trimming left V 2 bases short and J 4 bases short, with 14 bases between. CDR3 in DNA: TGTGCCAGCAGCTTACTCGGCTCCGGCAGCACTGAAGCTTTCTTT. It encodes CASSLLGSGSTEAFF.

CDR3 protein: CASSIRGQGDGYTF. CDR3 nucleotide sequence: TGTGCCAGTAGTATCCGGGGACAGGGAGATGGCTACACCTTC. The chain is built from TRBV19 and TRBJ1-2, with 9 bases that match TRBD1. Germline V gene lookup returns CDR1 LNHDA and CDR2 SQIVND (reference sequence). CDR3 length equals 14 residues. The J segment lost 6 bases and the V segment lost 3 bases, leaving 5 bases of the junction unmatched.

CDR3 region: CASSNRGEKLFF. CDR3 sequence (DNA): TGTGCCAGTAGTAACAGGGGCGAAAAACTGTTTTTT. V gene TRBV19 combines with J gene TRBJ1-4; TRBD1 matches at 7 bases. The CDR3 covers 12 residues. CDR1 is LNHDA and CDR2 is SQIVND in the germline V gene (reference sequence). V was clipped by 4 bases and J by 8 bases; unmatched bases: 1.

As regards this clone: This sample also contains other DNA sequences that code for the same CDR3. The chain uses TRBV2 and TRBJ2-2; D is unresolved. The CDR3 runs to 13 residues. V dropped 7 bases and J dropped 1 base, with 7 bases sitting between them. Germline V lookup: CDR1 SNHLY, CDR2 FYNNEI. CDR3 in amino acids: CASTRENTGELFF. The CDR3 DNA sequence: TGTGCCAGCACTAGAGAGAACACCGGGGAGCTGTTTTTT.

The chain employs TRBV9 and TRBJ2-7, with a weak D call TRBD1 (6 bases). Germline CDR1 is SGDLS and CDR2 is YYNGEE. This CDR3 comprises 13 residues. Trimming shortened V by 4 bases and J by 2 bases, and 10 bases separated the two germline ends. The CDR3 sequence is CASSRGQPYEQYF. The CDR3 DNA sequence: TGTGCCAGCAGCCGTGGACAGCCCTACGAGCAGTACTTC.

CDR3 protein: CASRGAGRLTDTQYF. The CDR3 DNA sequence: TGTGCCAGCAGGGGCGCGGGACGCCTGACAGATACGCAGTATTTT. This sequence joins TRBV6-5 and TRBJ2-3; maybe TRBD2 (6 bases). The CDR3 contains 15 residues. V was trimmed by 6 bases and J by 3 bases, leaving 16 bases between them. Germline V CDR1 and CDR2: MNHEY, SVGAGI.

The chain carries TRBV6-1 and TRBJ1-2, with D unresolved. CDR1 and CDR2 (germline): MNHNS, SASEGT. Trimming removed 8 bases from V and 8 bases from J, with 24 bases in between. The length of the CDR3 is 15 residues. Written as DNA, the CDR3 is TGTGCCAGCGTCTCCGAGTCGGTTGCGCAAATAGGCTACACCTTC. Amino acid sequence: CASVSESVAQIGYTF.

The V gene is TRBV4-2, the J gene TRBJ2-4; D remains ambiguous. The V gene lost 2 bases and the J gene lost 7 bases, with 6 bases spanning the gap. Germline assignment: CDR1 LGHNA and CDR2 YNFKEQ. The CDR3 extends over 12 amino acids. CDR3: CASSQTTNIQYF. CDR3 DNA: TGTGCCAGCAGCCAAACGACGAACATTCAGTACTTC.

The rearrangement joins TRBV5-1 to TRBJ2-5; D unclear. Germline values: CDR1 SGHRS, CDR2 YFSETQ. V was clipped by 2 bases and J by 1 base, with 15 bases between them. The CDR3 has 16 amino acids. In DNA form, the CDR3 reads TGCGCCAGCAGCTTTGCACCCCTAGGTGCCCAAGAGACCCAGTACTTC. Amino acids: CASSFAPLGAQETQYF. Based on the CDR3 plus reference TRBV5-1 and TRBJ2-5, the full variable domain is KAGVTQTPRYLIKTRGQQVTLSCSPISGHRSVSWYQQTPGQGLQFLFEYFSETQRNKGNFPGRFSGRQFSNSRSEMNVSTLELGDSALYLCASSFAPLGAQETQYFGPGTRLLVL.

In DNA form, the CDR3 reads TGTGCCAGCAGCTTATTGCAGATCCTTGGGTCTGAAGCTTTCTTT. It specifies CASSLLQILGSEAFF. This sequence joins TRBV11-2 and TRBJ1-1; D gene uncertain. V was shortened by 2 bases and J by 6 bases, with 16 bases between the two germline ends. CDR3 length: 15 amino acids. Germline lookup yields CDR1 SGHAT and CDR2 FQNNGV.

V and J are TRBV5-6 and TRBJ1-4; D is possibly TRBD1 (5 bases). The V gene lost 3 bases and the J gene lost 0 bases, with 18 bases spanning the gap. The CDR3 spans 18 residues. CDR1 and CDR2 (germline): SGHDT, YYEEEE. DNA for the CDR3: TGTGCCAGCAGCTCCCGGATGACAGATCCTTCAACTAATGAAAAACTGTTTTTT. This encodes CASSSRMTDPSTNEKLFF.

The J gene is TRBJ2-3, the V gene TRBV10-3; a weak D match, TRBD1 (7 bases). This CDR3 is 16 amino acids long. V shed 4 bases and J shed 3 bases, with 17 bases lying between them. Germline CDR1 and CDR2: ENHRY and SYGVKD. The CDR3 loop is CAISASQGGGTDTQYF. In nucleotides, the CDR3 is TGTGCCATCAGTGCAAGTCAGGGGGGTGGTACAGATACGCAGTATTTT.

This chain uses TRBV7-3 with TRBJ1-1; the D is unclear. The V end lost 5 bases, the J end lost 1 base, and 8 bases lay between the germline ends. Germline V gene sequence: CDR1 SGHTA, CDR2 FQGTGA. The CDR3 spans 13 residues. This chain's CDR3 is CASSVNRNTEAFF. CDR3 in DNA: TGTGCCAGCAGCGTGAACCGGAACACTGAAGCTTTCTTT.

CDR3 sequence (DNA): TGCGCCAGCAGGACAGGGGGTCCCGGAAACACCATATATTTT. It yields the protein CASRTGGPGNTIYF. The chain links TRBV5-1 to TRBJ1-3; 9 nucleotides line up with TRBD1. After removal of 5 bases from V and 4 bases from J, the junction contained 4 bases not matched to a gene. The germline V gene has CDR1 SGHRS and CDR2 YFSETQ. The CDR3 loop spans 14 amino acids.

On this clone itself: Other DNA variants within this sample encode the same CDR3. V and J are TRBV7-2 and TRBJ2-5; a weak D match, TRBD1 (5 bases). The ends were cut back, 6 bases at V and 5 bases at J, with 7 bases in the middle. Germline lookup yields CDR1 SGHTA and CDR2 FQGNSA. The CDR3 is 11 residues long. For the CDR3, the DNA is TGTGCCAGCAGTCCAGGGGAGACCCAGTACTTC. It is translated as CASSPGETQYF. Based on the CDR3 plus reference TRBV7-2 and TRBJ2-5, the full variable domain is GAGVSQSPSNKVTEKGKDVELRCDPISGHTALYWYRQSLGQGLEFLIYFQGNSAPDKSGLPSDRFSAERTGGSVSTLTIQRTQQEDSAVYLCASSPGETQYFGPGTRLLVL.

The chain carries TRBV9 and TRBJ2-2, with 8 nucleotides matching TRBD1. Trimming removed 4 bases from V and 6 bases from J; junction bases left unmatched: 8. The CDR3 totals 15 residues. Germline CDR1 SGDLS, CDR2 YYNGEE. The DNA of the CDR3 is TGTGCCAGCAGCTCACAGGGACAGGTTCCCGGGGAGCTGTTTTTT. This codes for CASSSQGQVPGELFF.